The 14 T cell receptor beta chains reported below all come from one sample, sequenced in a study of beta chain features in type 1 diabetes. Expressed TCRB transcripts were sequenced, since all the RNA that had been isolated was reverse transcribed. The repertoire was sequenced with immunoSEQ multiplex PCR; TCRdb's copy has only in-frame clones and lacks some. This table has fewer than 550,000 clones, about 10% appearing once. Sequencing was carried out using naive CD4+ T cells from blood. The receptors here all came from a woman between 18 and 30 years old in good health.

The chain uses TRBV13 and TRBJ1-2, with 7 bases identical to TRBD1. This CDR3 comprises 15 residues. The ends lost 0 bases at V and 6 bases at J; junction bases unmatched: 7. Germline values: CDR1 PRHDT, CDR2 FYEKMQ (reference sequence). CDR3 in amino acids: CASSLGGTVDNGYTF. The CDR3 bases are TGTGCCAGCAGCTTAGGCGGGACAGTTGATAATGGCTACACCTTC.

This clone showed up just a few times. This sequence joins TRBV4-2 and TRBJ1-6; no reliable D call. Trimming shortened V by 0 bases and J by 8 bases, and 8 bases separated the two germline ends. This CDR3 is 14 amino acids long. CDR1 and CDR2 (germline): LGHNA, YNFKEQ. Here the CDR3 DNA reads TGTGCCAGCAGCCAAGACAGCTTCGATTCACCCCTCCACTTT. Its translation: CASSQDSFDSPLHF.

The chain couples TRBV28 to TRBJ2-1; D is undetermined. V lost 3 bases and J 14 bases, leaving 11 bases between the germline ends. CDR3 length: 11 residues. The germline V gene encodes CDR1 MDHEN and CDR2 SYDVKM. This CDR3 reads CASSFGPREFF. CDR3 nucleotide sequence: TGTGCCAGCAGTTTCGGTCCCCGGGAGTTCTTC. Filled out from reference TRBV28 and TRBJ2-1, the complete variable domain reads DVKVTQSSRYLVKRTGEKVFLECVQDMDHENMFWYRQDPGLGLRLIYFSYDVKMKEKGDIPEGYSVSREKKERFSLILESASTNQTSMYLCASSFGPREFFGPGTRLTVL.

The sample holds many counts of this clone. Other DNA sequences of this sample code for an identical CDR3. V gene TRBV7-2 combines with J gene TRBJ2-3; D remains unclear. The CDR3 covers 12 residues. Trimming left V 5 bases short and J 2 bases short, with 5 bases between. Germline V gene lookup returns CDR1 SGHTA and CDR2 FQGNSA. CDR3 coding DNA: TGTGCCAGCAGCCCTTACACAGATACGCAGTATTTT. Amino acid sequence: CASSPYTDTQYF.

This clone was seen ten or more times. The chain carries TRBV28 and TRBJ2-4; TRBD2 agrees at 10 bases. CDR1 MDHEN and CDR2 SYDVKM come from the germline V gene. Unmatched junction bases numbered 4, after V lost 4 bases and J lost 4 bases. CDR3 size: 15 residues. CDR3 nucleotide sequence: TGTGCCAGCAGTTCAGGGACTAGCGAGAAAAACATTCAGTACTTC. Its translation: CASSSGTSEKNIQYF.

The genes are TRBV10-3 and TRBJ2-2; 12 nucleotides align to TRBD2. With V trimmed by 6 bases and J by 6 bases, 5 bases remained unmatched. The germline gives CDR1 ENHRY, CDR2 SYGVKD. The CDR3 runs 15 residues. The DNA of the CDR3 is TGTGCCATCAGGACTAGCGGGAGCTCCCCCGGGGAGCTGTTTTTT. This sequence encodes CAIRTSGSSPGELFF.

Only a few counts were recorded for this clone. This same CDR3 is encoded by further DNA sequences in the sample. The V call is TRBV5-1, the J call TRBJ2-3, with D unresolved. This CDR3 has 13 amino acids. The V and J ends lost 0 bases and 1 base respectively, with 3 bases between them. Per the germline V gene, CDR1 is SGHRS and CDR2 is YFSETQ. In nucleotides, the CDR3 is TGCGCCAGCAGCTTGGACGGCACAGATACGCAGTATTTT. This translates into CASSLDGTDTQYF.

This clone has only a few counts. This chain connects TRBV18 to TRBJ2-1; D gene unclear. The CDR3 sequence is 12 residues long. Germline lookup yields CDR1 KGHSH and CDR2 LQKENI. V was cut by 8 bases and J by 8 bases, with 13 bases left in between. The CDR3 is CASHKGGDEQFF. The CDR3 DNA reads as TGTGCCAGCCATAAGGGTGGCGATGAGCAGTTCTTC.

This clone was counted only a few times. V gene TRBV4-1 combines with J gene TRBJ1-4; 7 nucleotides match TRBD1. CDR1 MGHRA and CDR2 YSYEKL come from the germline V gene. The CDR3 consists of 17 residues. V dropped 1 base and J dropped 1; count of bases not matched to a gene: 6. The CDR3 reads CASSQVRTGRTNEKLFF. The CDR3, as DNA: TGCGCCAGCAGCCAAGTACGGACAGGCCGAACTAATGAAAAACTGTTTTTT.

The chain links TRBV5-1 to TRBJ1-1; D not certain. The CDR3 spans 15 residues. Trimming left V 0 bases short and J 4 bases short, with 13 bases between. The germline V gene has CDR1 SGHRS and CDR2 YFSETQ. Here the CDR3 reads CASSLGSMGSTEAFF. CDR3 sequence (DNA): TGCGCCAGCAGCTTGGGAAGTATGGGGAGCACTGAAGCTTTCTTT.

The V and J genes are TRBV4-3 and TRBJ2-3, with D uncertain. CDR3 length: 15 amino acids. Germline V gene data show CDR1 as LGHNA and CDR2 as YSLEER. The V end was cut by 4 bases, the J end by 8 bases, with 19 bases between. The CDR3 bases are TGCGCCAGCAGCCCCTGGTCCTCCAGGTCGCCTACGCAGTATTTT. Its protein is CASSPWSSRSPTQYF.

V and J are TRBV23-1 and TRBJ2-7; 8 nucleotides line up with TRBD1. TRBV23-1 is sorted into the ORF group, with uncertain function. The CDR3 contains 15 residues. J gave up 1 base and V 6 bases, and 8 bases lay outside the gene matches. CDR3 region: CASSLDGDRSYEQYV. DNA of the CDR3: TGCGCCAGCAGCCTGGACGGGGACAGGTCCTACGAGCAGTACGTC.

Points on this clone: A much more abundant neighbour one base away suggests this may be a read error. The same CDR3 also results from other DNA sequences found in this sample. This chain connects TRBV30 to TRBJ2-5, with TRBD1 identical over 9 bases. CDR1 and CDR2 from the germline V gene are GTSNPN and SVGIG (reference sequence). The V segment lost 3 bases and the J segment 5 bases; nucleotides outside the gene matches: 10. CDR3 size: 15 residues. The CDR3 sequence is CAWRNQQGARETQYF. The CDR3 nucleotides are TGTGCCTGGAGGAATCAACAGGGGGCGCGGGAGACCCAGTACTTC.

This clone was observed a handful of times. CDR3: CASSLEVAQPQHF. In DNA form, the CDR3 reads TGTGCCAGCAGCTTAGAGGTTGCTCAGCCCCAGCATTTT. V and J are TRBV7-2 and TRBJ1-5; no firm D call. The CDR3 length is 13 residues. The germline gives CDR1 SGHTA, CDR2 FQGNSA. V lost 1 base and J 6 bases, leaving 7 bases between the germline ends.